This T cell receptor (beta chain) was profiled in a study of blood T cell repertoires in COVID-19. As for the study in general: Samples taken during acute and convalescent COVID-19 were collected in the United States, Italy and Spain.

Libraries were prepared by immunoSEQ multiplex PCR; TCRdb keeps only in-frame clonotypes and omits some of them. Of fewer than 250,000 clones listed, approximately 83% were seen once; the top ten hold over 4.5%. Germline CDR1 is MNHEY and CDR2 is SVGAGI. V dropped 0 bases and J dropped 5; count of bases not matched to a gene: 4. The CDR3 extends over 16 amino acids. The J gene is TRBJ1-6, the V gene TRBV6-5; TRBD1 agrees at 7 bases. Sequenced sample: peripheral blood. The TCR was taken from a human donor in a cohort sampled during active COVID-19. The CDR3 DNA sequence: TGTGCCAGCAGTTACTCGAGAACAGGGGATAATTCACCCCTCCACTTT. Translating it yields CASSYSRTGDNSPLHF.